This passage covers 17 T cell receptor beta chains from one sample sequenced in a study of shared clonotypes between healthy human individuals. The data were produced by immunoSEQ multiplex PCR, yet TCRdb's version contains in-frame clones alone and is incomplete. Of more than 2 million clones listed, about 95% are singletons. Naive CD8 cells comprised CD45RO-negative, CCR7-positively selected cells, excluding terminally differentiated effector memory CD45RA+ cells. The sample comprised naive CD8+ T cells sorted from blood. The source of these receptors is a man aged 18 to 29 in good health.

The CDR3 nucleotides are TGCGCCAGCAGCGACTTGGAAAAACTGTTTTTT. Encoded protein: CASSDLEKLFF. The chain uses TRBV5-1 and TRBJ1-4; D is ambiguous. The CDR3 is 11 amino acids. Germline-derived CDR1 and CDR2 are SGHRS and YFSETQ. Trimming cost V 4 bases and J 8 bases, with 6 bases left between them.

A single count supports this clone. V and J are TRBV29-1 and TRBJ2-7; D unresolved. The germline V gene has CDR1 SQVTM and CDR2 ANQGSEA. The V end lost 7 bases, the J end lost 3 bases, and 16 bases lay between the germline ends. The CDR3 extends over 13 amino acids. The CDR3 region is CSALGSTSYEQYF. The CDR3 nucleotides read TGCAGCGCTCTAGGGTCGACGAGCTACGAGCAGTACTTC.

The chain has TRBV13 and TRBJ2-1; 9 nucleotides align to TRBD1. The V gene's germline CDR1 is PRHDT and CDR2 FYEKMQ (reference sequence). This CDR3 is 14 amino acids long. The V segment lost 8 bases and the J segment 5 bases; nucleotides outside the gene matches: 7. The CDR3 bases are TGTGCCAGCCGCCGGGACAGGGATAACAATGAGCAGTTCTTC. Translated: CASRRDRDNNEQFF.

The chain employs TRBV13 and TRBJ2-7; 9 bases map to TRBD1. This CDR3 contains 13 residues. CDR1 PRHDT and CDR2 FYEKMQ come from the germline V gene (reference sequence). The junction had 1 base not matched to a gene; V was cut back by 5 bases and J by 2 bases. This CDR3 reads CASSTGGAYEQYF. The CDR3 DNA reads TGTGCCAGCAGCACAGGGGGCGCCTACGAGCAGTACTTC.

This rearrangement joins TRBV29-1 to TRBJ2-7, with a weak D call TRBD1 (6 bases). The CDR3 covers 15 residues. Trimming took 3 bases from V and 3 from J, leaving 18 bases between them. The germline CDR1 and CDR2 sequences are SQVTM and ANQGSEA. Written as DNA, the CDR3 is TGCAGCGTTGAGCTCGGTGGCAGGGGCGTCTACGAGCAGTACTTC. Translation: CSVELGGRGVYEQYF.

The rearrangement uses TRBV6-1 and TRBJ1-1; D uncertain. The CDR3 spans 12 residues. Germline V gene sequence: CDR1 MNHNS, CDR2 SASEGT. Trimming removed 4 bases at V and 7 bases at J, with 10 bases between. CDR3 loop: CASSGVQVEAFF. The CDR3 DNA follows: TGTGCCAGCAGTGGAGTGCAAGTTGAAGCTTTCTTT.

This chain links TRBV5-3 with TRBJ2-7; D is unclear. TRBV5-3 is sorted into the ORF group, with uncertain function. The CDR3 covers 16 residues. Trimming removed 0 bases at V and 3 bases at J, with 16 bases between. This CDR3 reads CARSLAPGVAFYEQYF. The DNA of the CDR3 is TGTGCCAGAAGCTTGGCGCCAGGCGTGGCGTTCTACGAGCAGTACTTC.

The chain combines TRBV11-3 with TRBJ2-2; 13 bases are a match to TRBD2. Germline values: CDR1 SGHNT, CDR2 YENEEA. After removal of 5 bases from V and 1 base from J, the junction contained 4 bases not matched to a gene. This CDR3 has 17 amino acids. CDR3 region: CASSLRTSGGNTGELFF. The CDR3 bases are TGTGCCAGCAGCCTAAGGACTAGCGGGGGGAACACCGGGGAGCTGTTTTTT.

The J gene is TRBJ1-2, the V gene TRBV6-5; D might be TRBD1 (5 bases). CDR1 and CDR2 from the germline V gene are MNHEY and SVGAGI. Trimming took 4 bases from V and 8 from J, leaving 14 bases between them. CDR3 length: 13 amino acids. CDR3 nucleotides: TGTGCCAGCAGTTCTGTCGGGGGAAAAGGCTACACCTTC. As protein: CASSSVGGKGYTF.

The rearrangement joins TRBV4-2 to TRBJ2-5; D possibly uses TRBD1 or TRBD2 (5 bases each). This CDR3 is 17 amino acids long. V was shortened by 0 bases and J by 2 bases, with 16 bases between the two germline ends. Germline CDR1 is LGHNA and CDR2 is YNFKEQ. The CDR3 here is CASSQDPPLGEQETQYF. The CDR3 region has the DNA TGTGCCAGCAGCCAAGATCCCCCTTTGGGGGAGCAAGAGACCCAGTACTTC.

The chain carries TRBV5-6 and TRBJ2-3, with TRBD1 identical over 7 bases. The CDR3 runs to 14 residues. Trimming at V came to 3 bases and at J to 2 bases, leaving 3 bases not matched to a gene. From germline, CDR1 is SGHDT and CDR2 YYEEEE. The CDR3 nucleotides read TGTGCCAGCAGCTCGACAGGGAACACAGATACGCAGTATTTT. Translated: CASSSTGNTDTQYF.

This clone appeared a single time. The genes are TRBV4-1 and TRBJ2-1; D tentatively reads TRBD1 or TRBD2 (5 bases each). The germline V and J ends were trimmed by 4 bases and 8 bases, with 9 bases remaining between them. The CDR3 spans 12 residues. Germline V gives CDR1 MGHRA, CDR2 YSYEKL. In DNA, the CDR3 is TGCGCCAGCAGCCCCGTGGGGGATGAGCAGTTCTTC. Its protein is CASSPVGDEQFF.

This rearrangement joins TRBV9 to TRBJ2-3; D is uncertain. This CDR3 is 13 amino acids long. V lost 6 bases and J lost 3, with 11 bases in between. Looked up from germline, CDR1 is SGDLS and CDR2 is YYNGEE. CDR3 bases: TGTGCCAGCACCAGATCCAGGACAGATACGCAGTATTTT. This encodes CASTRSRTDTQYF.

This chain links TRBV5-4 with TRBJ1-1; D not resolved. The CDR3 runs 13 residues. V lost 2 bases and J 1 base, leaving 6 bases between the germline ends. The germline V gene encodes CDR1 SGHNT and CDR2 YYREEE (reference sequence). CDR3: CASSFRQNTEAFF. The DNA of the CDR3 is TGTGCCAGCAGCTTCCGACAGAACACTGAAGCTTTCTTT.

The V gene is TRBV4-1, the J gene TRBJ2-2; TRBD2 might be the D (6 bases). CDR1 is MGHRA, CDR2 YSYEKL, per germline. The germline V and J ends were trimmed by 5 bases and 8 bases, with 15 bases remaining between them. The CDR3 is made up of 14 amino acids. CDR3 sequence: CASSGRELEGELFF. The CDR3 DNA reads as TGCGCCAGCAGCGGGCGGGAACTTGAGGGGGAGCTGTTTTTT.

This clone appeared once. The chain joins TRBV5-1 to TRBJ2-7, with TRBD2 matching 12 bases. The ends lost 1 base at V and 5 bases at J; junction bases unmatched: 1. The CDR3 covers 14 residues. The germline V gene encodes CDR1 SGHRS and CDR2 YFSETQ. The chain's CDR3 is CASSLWTSGDEQYF. The CDR3 nucleotides read TGCGCCAGCAGCTTGTGGACTAGCGGGGACGAGCAGTACTTC.

This sequence joins TRBV2 and TRBJ2-1; 9 bases fit TRBD2. V trimming: 8 bases; J trimming: 2 bases; junction bases outside the gene matches: 1. Germline loops: CDR1 SNHLY, CDR2 FYNNEI. The CDR3 loop spans 13 amino acids. In DNA, the CDR3 is TGTGCCAGCGGACTAGCGCCCTACAATGAGCAGTTCTTC. It translates to CASGLAPYNEQFF.